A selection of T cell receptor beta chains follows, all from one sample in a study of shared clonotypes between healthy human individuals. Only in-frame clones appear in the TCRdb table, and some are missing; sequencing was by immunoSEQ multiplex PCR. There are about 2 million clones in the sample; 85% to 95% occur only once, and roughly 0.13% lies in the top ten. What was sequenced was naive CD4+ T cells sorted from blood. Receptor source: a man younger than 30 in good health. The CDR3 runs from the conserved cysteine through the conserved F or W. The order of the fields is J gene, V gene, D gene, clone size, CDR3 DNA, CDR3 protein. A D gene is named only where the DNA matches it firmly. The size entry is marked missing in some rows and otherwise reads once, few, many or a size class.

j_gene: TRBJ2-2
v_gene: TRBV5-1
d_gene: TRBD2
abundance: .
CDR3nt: TGCGCCAGCAGCTTGACGCTAGCGGAGAACACCGGGGAGCTGTTTTTT
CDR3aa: CASSLTLAENTGELFF

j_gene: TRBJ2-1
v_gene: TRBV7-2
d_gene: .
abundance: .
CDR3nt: TGTGCCAGCAGCCTGAGGACGGCCTACAATGAGCAGTTCTTC
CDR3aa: CASSLRTAYNEQFF

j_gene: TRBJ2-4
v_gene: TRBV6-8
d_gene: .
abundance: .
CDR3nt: TGTGCCAGCAGTTTACCGCCGGGGCGGGGTGGCAAAAACATTCAGTACTTC
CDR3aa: CASSLPPGRGGKNIQYF

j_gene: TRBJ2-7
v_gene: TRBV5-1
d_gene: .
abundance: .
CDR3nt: TGCGCCAGCAGCTTGCCGGGTACCTACGAGCAGTACTTC
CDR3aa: CASSLPGTYEQYF

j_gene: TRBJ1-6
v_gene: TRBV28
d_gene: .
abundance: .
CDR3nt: TGTGCCAGCAGTTTGGTGGGGCAGGGCTATTCACCCCTCCACTTT
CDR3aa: CASSLVGQGYSPLHF

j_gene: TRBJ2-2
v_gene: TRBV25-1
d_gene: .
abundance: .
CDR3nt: TGTGCCAGCAGGCGGGGGCCCGGGGAGCTGTTTTTT
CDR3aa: CASRRGPGELFF

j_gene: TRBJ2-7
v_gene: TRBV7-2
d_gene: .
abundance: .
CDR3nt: TGTGCCAGCAGCTCAAACCTCTACGAGCAGTACTTC
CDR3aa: CASSSNLYEQYF

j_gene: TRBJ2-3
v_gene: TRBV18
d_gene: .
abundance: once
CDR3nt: TGTGCCAGCTCACCAGGTTCAGGTGGACACTATACGCAGTATTTT
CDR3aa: CASSPGSGGHYTQYF

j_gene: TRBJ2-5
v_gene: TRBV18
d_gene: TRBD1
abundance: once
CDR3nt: TGTGCCAGCTCACGCCCGGGACAGGGTAAAGAGACCCAGTACTTC
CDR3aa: CASSRPGQGKETQYF

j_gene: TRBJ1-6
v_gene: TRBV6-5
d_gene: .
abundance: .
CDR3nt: TGTGCCAGCAGTTACCGGACGCCACCCGGGGGTTCACCCCTCCACTTT
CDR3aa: CASSYRTPPGGSPLHF